One sample yielded the 18 T cell receptor delta chains listed below, sequenced in a study of γδ T cells in repeated Plasmodium falciparum infection. Vgamma9/Vdelta2+ and Vdelta2-negative gammadelta T cells were flow-sorted from PBMC for bulk sequencing. TCRdb reprocessed the multiplex PCR reads through CATT. The sample shows about 48,000 delta-chain clones, about 1.6% of them seen only once. The sequencing input was gamma-delta T cells from blood. These receptors all stem from a pool of human donors (malaria-infected and uninfected, not separated).

This clone was counted many times. V usage is TRDV2 and J usage is TRDJ1; TRDD3 matches 7 bases. TCRdb offers no J gene call, so here the DNA was matched to germline to obtain one. CDR1 is GEAIGNYY, CDR2 EKD, per germline. Trimming at V came to 6 bases and at J to 0 bases, leaving 9 bases not matched to a gene. The CDR3 sequence is 15 residues long. The CDR3 region is CACSLVGEYTDKLIF. The CDR3 nucleotides are TGTGCCTGTTCTCTAGTGGGGGAATACACCGATAAACTCATCTTT.

To note about this clone: The TCRdb record carries a much larger clone's protein, which differs from this DNA's translation at residue 5; a read error is the likely cause, and the protein listed here is the DNA translation. The V and J genes are TRDV1 and TRDJ1; 7 bases fit TRDD3. Germline lookup yields CDR1 TSWWSYY and CDR2 QGS. The junction had 15 bases not matched to a gene; V was cut back by 3 bases and J by 5 bases. The CDR3 has 17 residues. The CDR3 loop reads CALGDPPYGGIPDKLIF. CDR3 DNA sequence: TGTGCTCTTGGGGACCCGCCCTACGGGGGGATCCCAGATAAACTCATCTTT.

This clone has at least ten counts. A far bigger clonotype differs at one base, so this is likely a read error. The identical CDR3 is also encoded by other nucleotide sequences in the sample. The chain has TRDV1 and TRDJ1; perhaps TRDD3 as D (6 bases). Germline CDR1 and CDR2: TSWWSYY and QGS. The CDR3 runs 18 residues. V was clipped by 2 bases and J by 3 bases, with 22 bases between them. The CDR3 DNA sequence: TGTGCTCTTGGGGAAAGTCGGGTACGTTTGGGGATCCCCGATAAACTCATCTTT. It is translated as CALGESRVRLGIPDKLIF.

About this clone itself: This is likely an artifact of a read error, given a far larger clone one base away. The identical CDR3 is also encoded by other nucleotide sequences in the sample. The chain uses TRDV1 and TRDJ1; D is uncertain. The germline gives CDR1 TSWWSYY, CDR2 QGS. This CDR3 has 18 amino acids. The CDR3 here is CALGEPPTGGTYTDKLIF. In DNA, the CDR3 is TGTGCTCTTGGGGAACCCCCCACCGGTGGAACTTACACTGATAAACTCATCTTT.

This clone turned up a few times. The TCRdb protein, from a much larger clone, departs from this DNA's translation at residue 8, likely by read error; the protein shown derives from the DNA. V usage is TRDV3 and J usage is TRDJ1; unclear D gene. The J gene was missing in TCRdb and was found by matching the end of the DNA to germline. Germline CDR1 is TVYSNPD and CDR2 is GDNSRS (reference sequence). V lost 1 base and J lost 0, with 21 bases in between. This CDR3 has 17 amino acids. The CDR3 coding sequence is TGTGCCTTTAAAGGACTGTGGAAGGGTGGGTACACCGATAAACTCATCTTT. It yields the protein CAFKGLWKGGYTDKLIF. The variable domain in full, completed from reference TRDV3 and TRDJ1, reads CDKVTQSSPDQTVASGSEVVLLCTYDTVYSNPDLFWYRIRPDYSFQFVFYGDNSRSEGADFTQGRFSVKHILTQKAFHLVISPVRTEDSATYYCAFKGLWKGGYTDKLIFGKGTRVTVEP.

By share of the sample, this clone is medium-sized (0.01 to 0.1%). Other DNA sequences in this sample translate to the same CDR3. The gene calls are TRDV1 and TRDJ1; TRDD3 might be the D (6 bases). V lost 2 bases, J lost 3 bases, and 22 bases lay in between. Germline assignment: CDR1 TSWWSYY and CDR2 QGS. This CDR3 is built from 18 residues. For the CDR3, the DNA is TGTGCTCTTGGGGAAAGTCGGGTACGTTTGGGGATTCCCGATAAACTCATCTTT. This translates into CALGESRVRLGIPDKLIF.

Comments on this clone: This DNA translates differently at residue 7 from the TCRdb protein, which is that of a much larger clone; a read error is likely, and the protein shown is the DNA's own translation. V gene TRDV1 combines with J gene TRDJ1; TRDD3 matches at 9 bases. TCRdb offers no J gene call, so here the DNA was matched to germline to obtain one. V was pared by 3 bases and J by 1 base, with 9 bases of the junction left unmatched. This CDR3 region has 17 residues. The germline V gene encodes CDR1 TSWWSYY and CDR2 QGS. Here the CDR3 reads CALGDIPGGFLTDKLIF. The DNA of the CDR3 is TGTGCTCTTGGGGACATCCCTGGGGGATTCCTCACCGATAAACTCATCTTT.

Details on this clone: It is likely a read error: a sequence one base away is far more abundant. Other DNA sequences within the sample encode an identical CDR3. This sequence joins TRDV1 and TRDJ1, with D tentatively TRDD2 (5 bases). The J gene, missing from TCRdb, was assigned here through DNA to germline matching. The CDR3 totals 16 residues. Trimming shortened V by 6 bases and J by 0 bases, and 17 bases separated the two germline ends. Germline CDR1 reads TSWWSYY; CDR2 reads QGS. The CDR3 here is CALGVDFPPNTDKLIF. CDR3 bases: TGTGCTCTTGGCGTGGACTTCCCCCCTAACACCGATAAACTCATCTTT.

This clone was seen more than once but under ten times. The amino acid sequence in TCRdb belongs to a much larger clone and departs from this DNA's translation at residue 15, likely a sequencing read error; the sequence shown is translated from the DNA. This chain uses TRDV2 with TRDJ1; 7 positions agree with TRDD3. TCRdb carries no J gene annotation; the J gene was assigned here by matching the DNA with germline. Germline V lookup: CDR1 GEAIGNYY, CDR2 EKD. The CDR3 runs to 18 residues. CDR3 protein: CACDTLGAENLYTDELIF. The CDR3 region has the DNA TGTGCCTGTGACACGCTGGGGGCTGAGAACTTGTACACCGATGAACTCATCTTT.

The table lists this clone with a few counts. This DNA translates differently at residue 7 from the TCRdb protein, which is that of a much larger clone; a read error is likely, and the protein shown is the DNA's own translation. Additional DNA sequences in this sample encode the identical CDR3. The gene calls are TRDV1 and TRDJ1, with 11 bases fitting TRDD3. CDR1 and CDR2 (germline): TSWWSYY, QGS. The CDR3 loop spans 21 amino acids. The CDR3 protein is CALGEEVAFPILGDRSDKLIF. The DNA of the CDR3 is TGCGCTCTTGGGGAGGAAGTGGCCTTCCCAATACTGGGGGATAGATCGGATAAACTCATCTTT.

With respect to this clone: Translating this DNA gives a protein that differs at residue 6 from the TCRdb one, which belongs to a much larger clone; a read error is likely, and the protein shown is this translation. The chain uses TRDV2 and TRDJ1, with TRDD3 matching 11 bases. The J gene, absent from TCRdb, was called here by matching the DNA to germline. The trim removed 3 bases at V and 0 bases at J, leaving 14 bases unmatched. The germline V gene encodes CDR1 GEAIGNYY and CDR2 EKD. This CDR3 contains 19 residues. DNA for the CDR3: TGTGCCTGTGACCGACCTTTACTGGGGGATAGACAGTACACCGATAAACTCATCTTT. As protein: CACDRPLLGDRQYTDKLIF.

This clone is termed medium-sized. The identical CDR3 is also encoded by other nucleotide sequences in the sample. The rearrangement links TRDV1 to TRDJ1; D is perhaps TRDD3 (6 bases). The CDR3 contains 17 residues. Germline loops: CDR1 TSWWSYY, CDR2 QGS. V dropped 3 bases and J dropped 0 bases, with 17 bases sitting between them. The CDR3 protein is CALGDLRYWVYTDKLIF. In DNA form, the CDR3 reads TGTGCTCTTGGGGATTTAAGGTACTGGGTTTACACCGATAAACTCATCTTT.

This clone has more than one count but fewer than ten. A read error likely explains why the TCRdb protein, taken from a much larger clone, differs from this DNA's translation at residue 9; the protein shown is translated from the DNA. This chain uses TRDV1 with TRDJ1, with 8 bases aligning to TRDD2. Germline trimming cut 4 bases from V and 8 bases from J; bases unmatched to any gene: 30. Germline assignment: CDR1 TSWWSYY and CDR2 QGS. The CDR3 length is 21 residues. CDR3 DNA: TGTGCTCTTGGGGGACCTGGGGACAAAGACTTCCTACGAGGGGGGGACGTAAAACTCATCTTT. Encoded protein: CALGGPGDKDFLRGGDVKLIF.

This clone was seen more than once but under ten times. This DNA translates differently at residue 15 from the TCRdb protein, which is that of a much larger clone; a read error is likely, and the protein shown is the DNA's own translation. The J gene has no call, while the V gene is TRDV1; the listed D gene, TRDD3, was not tested against the DNA. CDR1 and CDR2 from the germline V gene are TSWWSYY and QGS. The CDR3 runs to 17 residues. This chain's CDR3 is CALGERPPGDITDKPIF. Here the CDR3 DNA reads TGTGCTCTTGGGGAACGGCCTCCGGGGGATATAACCGATAAACCCATCTTT.

V usage is TRDV1 and J usage is TRDJ1; TRDD2 matches 7 bases. TCRdb does not report a J gene; here it was assigned by matching the DNA to germline references. CDR3 size: 17 residues. V dropped 0 bases and J dropped 3; count of bases not matched to a gene: 10. Germline V gives CDR1 TSWWSYY, CDR2 QGS. CDR3 sequence reads: CALGELFLPARADKLIF. The CDR3 nucleotides read TGTGCTCTTGGGGAACTGTTCCTACCTGCCAGGGCCGATAAACTCATCTTT.

This clone was seen only a few times. The protein in TCRdb stems from a much larger clone and differs at residue 8 from this DNA's translation, likely a read error; here the protein is translated from the DNA. The rearrangement uses TRDV1 and TRDJ1; 12 bases align to TRDD3. TCRdb does not report a J gene; here it was assigned by matching the DNA to germline references. This CDR3 comprises 19 residues. After removal of 9 bases from V and 1 base from J, the junction contained 18 bases not matched to a gene. The germline CDR1 and CDR2 sequences are TSWWSYY and QGS. CDR3: CALNHKASWGIRPTDKLIF. Here the CDR3 DNA reads TGTGCTCTCAATCACAAGGCAAGCTGGGGGATACGGCCCACCGATAAACTCATCTTT.

This clone was detected many times. A much larger clone is a single base away; this may be a read error. The same CDR3 arises from other DNA sequences in this sample as well. In DNA, the CDR3 is TGTGCTCTGGCGCACTTCCGTGGGATTATTGACATAGTCAGGGCCGATAAACTCATCTTT. Residues: CALAHFRGIIDIVRADKLIF. The chain is built from TRDV1 and TRDJ1; D is tentatively TRDD1, TRDD2 or TRDD3 (5 bases each). Germline values: CDR1 TSWWSYY, CDR2 QGS. The CDR3 runs to 20 residues. The V gene lost 9 bases and the J gene lost 3 bases, with 35 bases spanning the gap.

This clone was recorded a few times. For this DNA, TCRdb reports the protein of a much larger clone, which diverges at residue 3, most likely from a read error; the protein presented here is translated directly from the DNA. This chain connects TRDV1 to TRDJ1; D is undetermined. The J gene was missing in TCRdb and was found by matching the end of the DNA to germline. Trimming stripped 10 bases from V and 0 bases from J, with 12 bases between. The CDR3 is 13 residues long. Germline CDR1 and CDR2: TSWWSYY and QGS. CDR3 DNA: TGTGCTCCTACTCCTCAGTACACCGATAAACTCATCTTT. This sequence encodes CAPTPQYTDKLIF.